The clone carrying this T cell receptor beta chain was detected ten times or more. Its antigen is unknown. This sample stems from a study of identical twins. Points from the study as a whole: Recombination models fit unrelated individuals' TCR alpha sharing but underestimated twins'. Conclusions were based on cross-sectional statistical analysis, without following the same donors. The study found excess low generation probability among twin-shared out-of-frame alpha sequences. Memory repertoires showed no such pattern, whereas abundant cord blood beta clonotypes carried fewer insertions.

Per the germline V gene, CDR1 is SGHVS and CDR2 is FNYEAQ. The CDR3 loop spans 15 amino acids. Trimming removed 5 bases from V and 6 bases from J; junction bases left unmatched: 5. TCRdb itself ran the 5' RACE reads through MiXCR, one entry per CDR3 protein. The repertoire holds 600,000 to 700,000 distinct CDR3 sequences, approximately 22% seen once, with 4% to 4.5% in the top ten. These same data were also listed under a study on T cells expressing NK-cell markers.

Sequencing was carried out using PBMCs. V is TRBV7-6 and J is TRBJ2-3; 13 bases align to TRBD2. This TCR was sampled from a woman aged 18-29 years in good health. CDR3 amino acids: CASSLGTSGADTQYF. As DNA, the CDR3 is TGTGCCAGCAGCCTCGGGACTAGCGGGGCGGATACGCAGTATTTT.